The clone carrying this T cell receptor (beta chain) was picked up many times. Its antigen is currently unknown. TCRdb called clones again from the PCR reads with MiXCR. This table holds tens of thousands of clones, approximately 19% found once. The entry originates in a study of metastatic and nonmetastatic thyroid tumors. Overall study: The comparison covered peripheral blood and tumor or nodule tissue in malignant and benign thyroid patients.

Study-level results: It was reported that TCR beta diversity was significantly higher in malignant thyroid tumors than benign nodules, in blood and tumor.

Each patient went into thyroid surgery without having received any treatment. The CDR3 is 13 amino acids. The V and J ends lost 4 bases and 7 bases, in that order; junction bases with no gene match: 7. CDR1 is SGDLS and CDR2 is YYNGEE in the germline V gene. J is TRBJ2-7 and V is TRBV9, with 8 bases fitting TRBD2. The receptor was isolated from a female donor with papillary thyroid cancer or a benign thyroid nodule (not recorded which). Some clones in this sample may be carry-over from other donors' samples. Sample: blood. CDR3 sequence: CASSTGGAKEQYF. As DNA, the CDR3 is TGTGCCAGCAGCACCGGGGGGGCGAAGGAGCAGTACTTC.